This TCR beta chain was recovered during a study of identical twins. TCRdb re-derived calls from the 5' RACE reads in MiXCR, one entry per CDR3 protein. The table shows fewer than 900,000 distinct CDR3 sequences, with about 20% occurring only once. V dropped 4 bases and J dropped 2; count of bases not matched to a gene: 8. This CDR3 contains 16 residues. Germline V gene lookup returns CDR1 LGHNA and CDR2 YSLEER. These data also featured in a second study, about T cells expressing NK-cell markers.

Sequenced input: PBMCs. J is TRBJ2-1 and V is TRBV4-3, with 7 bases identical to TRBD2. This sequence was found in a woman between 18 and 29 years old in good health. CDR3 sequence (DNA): TGCGCCAGCAGCCGTAGCCTGCTAGCGGCCTACAATGAGCAGTTCTTC. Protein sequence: CASSRSLLAAYNEQFF.